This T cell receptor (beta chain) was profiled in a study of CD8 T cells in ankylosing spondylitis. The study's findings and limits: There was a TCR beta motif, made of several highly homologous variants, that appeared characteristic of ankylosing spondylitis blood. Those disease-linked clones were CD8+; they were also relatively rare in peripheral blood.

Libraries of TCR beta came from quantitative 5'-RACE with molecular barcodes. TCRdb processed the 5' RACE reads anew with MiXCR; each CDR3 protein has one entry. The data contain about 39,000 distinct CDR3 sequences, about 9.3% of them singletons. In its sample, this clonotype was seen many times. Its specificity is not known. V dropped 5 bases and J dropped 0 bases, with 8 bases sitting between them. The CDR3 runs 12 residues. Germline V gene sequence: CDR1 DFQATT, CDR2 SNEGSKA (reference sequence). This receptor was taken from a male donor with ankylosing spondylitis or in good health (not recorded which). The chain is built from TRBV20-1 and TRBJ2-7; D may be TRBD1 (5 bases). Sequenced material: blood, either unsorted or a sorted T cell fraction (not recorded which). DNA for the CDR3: TGCAGTGCTGGAAGGGGCTCCTACGAGCAGTACTTC. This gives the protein CSAGRGSYEQYF.